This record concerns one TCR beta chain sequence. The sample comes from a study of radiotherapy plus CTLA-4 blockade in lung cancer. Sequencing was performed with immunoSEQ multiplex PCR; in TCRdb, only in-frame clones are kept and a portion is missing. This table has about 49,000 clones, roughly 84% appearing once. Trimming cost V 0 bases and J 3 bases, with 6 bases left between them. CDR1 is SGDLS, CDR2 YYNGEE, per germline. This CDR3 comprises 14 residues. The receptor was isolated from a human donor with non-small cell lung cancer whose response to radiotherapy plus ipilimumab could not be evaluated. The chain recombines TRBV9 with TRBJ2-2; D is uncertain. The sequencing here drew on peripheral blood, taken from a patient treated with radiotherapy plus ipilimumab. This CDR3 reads CASSVDSYTGELFF. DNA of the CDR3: TGTGCCAGCAGCGTAGATAGCTACACCGGGGAGCTGTTTTTT.